Presented here are 27 T cell receptor beta chains from one specimen sequenced in a study of blood T cells in healthy people across ages. A second PCR, run for roughly 6 to 11 cycles, used a sample-barcoded 5' primer plus a J-beta primer mix. TCRdb analysed the 5' RACE reads with MiXCR anew, one entry per CDR3 protein. The sample consists of hundreds of thousands of distinct CDR3 sequences, about 62% of them appearing once. Sequenced material: blood. The receptors stem from a young man in good health.

Turning to this clonotype: A read error may account for a junction end that differs from germline. The rearrangement uses TRBV15 and TRBJ2-5, with D uncertain. Germline V gene lookup returns CDR1 LNHNV and CDR2 YYDKDF (reference sequence). The CDR3 runs to 15 residues. The chain's CDR3 is CVTSNPAEPQETQYF. In nucleotides, the CDR3 is TGTGTCACCAGCAACCCAGCAGAACCCCAAGAGACCCAGTACTTC.

This clonotype showed up just a few times. The rearrangement uses TRBV29-1 and TRBJ2-3; 12 bases align to TRBD1. Germline values: CDR1 SQVTM, CDR2 ANQGSEA. The CDR3 has 15 amino acids. J gave up 7 bases and V 1 base, and 6 bases lay outside the gene matches. CDR3 sequence reads: CSVEVRDRGPNTQYF. The DNA of the CDR3 is TGCAGCGTTGAAGTACGGGACAGGGGGCCGAATACGCAGTATTTT.

The chain couples TRBV7-6 to TRBJ2-6; D is unclear. V was cut by 0 bases and J by 4 bases, with 4 bases left in between. CDR3 length: 14 amino acids. The germline CDR1 and CDR2 sequences are SGHVS and FNYEAQ. For the CDR3, the DNA is TGTGCCAGCAGCTTAGCGCACGGGGCCAACGTCCTGACTTTC. Protein sequence: CASSLAHGANVLTF.

V is TRBV7-2 and J is TRBJ2-3; the match to TRBD2 covers 10 bases. The CDR3 contains 18 residues. Trimming took 2 bases from V and 8 from J; bases not matched to a gene: 16. CDR1 and CDR2 from the germline V gene are SGHTA and FQGNSA. CDR3 sequence: CASSLLLTSGSGGRTQYF. The CDR3, as DNA: TGTGCCAGCAGCTTATTACTGACTAGCGGGTCGGGGGGTCGTACGCAGTATTTT.

The chain carries TRBV12-3 or TRBV12-4 and TRBJ1-1; D may be TRBD1 (5 bases). V dropped 3 bases and J dropped 3 bases, with 11 bases sitting between them. The CDR3 sequence is 14 residues long. The CDR3 bases are TGTGCCAGCAGTTTGCGGCAGGGCCACACTGAAGCTTTCTTT. It translates to CASSLRQGHTEAFF.

This sequence joins TRBV7-2 and TRBJ1-2; the D is unclear. Germline assignment: CDR1 SGHTA and CDR2 FQGNSA. This CDR3 has 13 residues. V gave up 9 bases and J gave up 5 bases, with 16 bases separating them. The CDR3 DNA sequence: TGTGCCAGTAGCCCCCAGGTCGGTTATGGCTACACCTTC. The encoded protein is CASSPQVGYGYTF.

This clonotype has only one observation. The chain joins TRBV3-1 to TRBJ2-1; perhaps TRBD2 as D (5 bases). The CDR3 length is 12 residues. The germline V gene has CDR1 LGHDT and CDR2 YNNKEL (reference sequence). Trimming stripped 3 bases from V and 6 bases from J, with 6 bases between. Written as DNA, the CDR3 is TGTGCCAGCAGCCAGCGGGTCAATGAGCAGTTCTTC. Amino acid sequence: CASSQRVNEQFF.

The V gene is TRBV6-1, the J gene TRBJ1-2; D possibly corresponds to TRBD1 (6 bases). V lost 4 bases to trimming and J lost 4 bases, with 16 bases between them. From germline, CDR1 is MNHNS and CDR2 SASEGT. This CDR3 region has 15 residues. Here the CDR3 DNA reads TGTGCCAGCAGTGGGGAGGGGGGCGAGGCCTATGGCTACACCTTC. Translating it yields CASSGEGGEAYGYTF.

The V gene is TRBV6-2 or TRBV6-3, the J gene TRBJ2-7; no definite D call. Trimming cost V 0 bases and J 1 base, with 7 bases left between them. Germline assignment: CDR1 MNHEY and CDR2 SVGEGT. CDR3 length: 14 residues. CDR3 residues: CASSYSLESYEQYF. CDR3 coding DNA: TGTGCCAGCAGTTACTCGTTGGAGTCCTACGAGCAGTACTTC.

The rearrangement joins TRBV20-1 to TRBJ2-4; TRBD2 is a possible D gene (5 bases). The CDR3 extends over 16 amino acids. Per the germline V gene, CDR1 is DFQATT and CDR2 is SNEGSKA (reference sequence). The V end lost 6 bases, the J end lost 0 bases, and 18 bases lay between the germline ends. CDR3 coding DNA: TGCAGTGCCTCGAGGACTTCCACCCTAGCCAAAAACATTCAGTACTTC. Translated, it gives CSASRTSTLAKNIQYF.

The chain has TRBV5-1 and TRBJ2-3; unclear D gene. V dropped 4 bases and J dropped 2 bases, with 11 bases sitting between them. CDR1 and CDR2 from the germline V gene are SGHRS and YFSETQ. The CDR3 consists of 14 residues. CDR3 protein: CASSIYGYTDTQYF. As DNA, the CDR3 is TGCGCCAGCAGCATTTACGGGTACACAGATACGCAGTATTTT.

This clonotype is termed medium-sized (0.01 to 0.1%). The CDR3 loop reads CASSQVLKTNYGYTF. The DNA of the CDR3 is TGTGCCAGCAGCCAAGTCCTCAAAACCAACTATGGCTACACCTTC. The V and J genes are TRBV4-2 and TRBJ1-2; D not certain. The CDR3 is made up of 15 amino acids. In germline, CDR1 is LGHNA, CDR2 YNFKEQ. The V gene lost 1 base and the J gene lost 2 bases, with 11 bases spanning the gap.

The chain joins TRBV7-2 to TRBJ2-7; a possible D gene is TRBD2 (5 bases). The CDR3 runs 17 residues. V was cut by 5 bases and J by 3 bases, with 23 bases left in between. The germline gives CDR1 SGHTA, CDR2 FQGNSA. The CDR3 DNA is TGTGCCAGCAGCCCCCCCCGAGAGGACTCCGCACTCTACGAGCAGTACTTC. Protein sequence: CASSPPREDSALYEQYF. Full variable domain (rest looked up from reference TRBV7-2 and TRBJ2-7): GAGVSQSPSNKVTEKGKDVELRCDPISGHTALYWYRQSLGQGLEFLIYFQGNSAPDKSGLPSDRFSAERTGGSVSTLTIQRTQQEDSAVYLCASSPPREDSALYEQYFGPGTRLTVT.

This chain connects TRBV3-1 to TRBJ1-1; no firm D call. The CDR3 totals 12 residues. Trimming left V 3 bases short and J 5 bases short, with 7 bases between. CDR1 LGHDT and CDR2 YNNKEL come from the germline V gene (reference sequence). The CDR3 coding sequence is TGTGCCAGCAGCCATCCCGGAACTGAAGCTTTCTTT. Protein sequence: CASSHPGTEAFF.

This clonotype has just a few counts. The chain links TRBV11-2 to TRBJ2-3, with a tentative D call TRBD2 (6 bases). The CDR3 is made up of 16 amino acids. Germline V gives CDR1 SGHAT, CDR2 FQNNGV. V dropped 1 base and J dropped 0 bases, with 11 bases sitting between them. For the CDR3, the DNA is TGTGCCAGCAGCTTAGTGGGTGGGACTAGCACAGATACGCAGTATTTT. This translates into CASSLVGGTSTDTQYF.

This clonotype was observed a handful of times. The CDR3 here is CASRDGTGPNYGYTF. The CDR3 region has the DNA TGTGCCAGCAGAGATGGGACAGGGCCTAACTATGGCTACACCTTC. The chain has TRBV2 and TRBJ1-2, with 9 bases fitting TRBD1. J lost 0 bases, V lost 6 bases, and 5 bases had no gene match. This CDR3 is built from 15 residues. Germline CDR1 is SNHLY and CDR2 is FYNNEI.

The chain has TRBV30 and TRBJ1-5; no reliable D call. V was clipped by 0 bases and J by 2 bases, with 5 bases between them. Germline V lookup: CDR1 GTSNPN, CDR2 SVGIG (reference sequence). This CDR3 comprises 13 residues. CDR3 protein: CAWSVRGNQPQHF. The CDR3 DNA is TGTGCCTGGAGTGTACGAGGCAATCAGCCCCAGCATTTT.

The chain joins TRBV7-2 to TRBJ1-2; D is ambiguous. CDR1 SGHTA and CDR2 FQGNSA come from the germline V gene. CDR3 size: 16 residues. The V end was cut by 0 bases, the J end by 4 bases, with 15 bases between. CDR3 DNA: TGTGCCAGCAGCTTAGCGGCCCACGGGAATATCTATGGCTACACCTTC. This translates into CASSLAAHGNIYGYTF.

This clonotype has a single count. V is TRBV28 and J is TRBJ2-2, with 9 bases matching TRBD1. This CDR3 has 15 residues. Trimming at V came to 3 bases and at J to 7 bases, leaving 6 bases not matched to a gene. Per the germline V gene, CDR1 is MDHEN and CDR2 is SYDVKM. CDR3 sequence (DNA): TGTGCCAGCAGTTTTACAGGGGGCCGTGGCGGGGAGCTGTTTTTT. Its translation is CASSFTGGRGGELFF.

The chain joins TRBV28 to TRBJ1-4; 9 positions agree with TRBD1. Looked up from germline, CDR1 is MDHEN and CDR2 is SYDVKM. The junction had 2 bases not matched to a gene; V was cut back by 6 bases and J by 6 bases. CDR3 size: 13 residues. CDR3 DNA: TGTGCCAGCAGGACAGGGGGGGATGAAAAACTGTTTTTT. The encoded protein is CASRTGGDEKLFF.

Regarding this clonotype: This may be a read error, as it is one base from a much larger clone. V gene TRBV20-1 combines with J gene TRBJ2-1; D gene unclear. Trimming shortened V by 6 bases and J by 10 bases, and 13 bases separated the two germline ends. Germline values: CDR1 DFQATT, CDR2 SNEGSKA (reference sequence). This CDR3 comprises 11 residues. CDR3 DNA sequence: TGCAGTGCACTTTACTACTACGAGCAGTTCTTC. It encodes CSALYYYEQFF.

The chain couples TRBV20-1 to TRBJ1-5, with D tentatively TRBD1 (6 bases). CDR1 and CDR2 from the germline V gene are DFQATT and SNEGSKA (reference sequence). V was clipped by 6 bases and J by 5 bases, with 17 bases between them. This CDR3 is 14 amino acids long. Written as DNA, the CDR3 is TGCAGTGCGGCGCTTACAGGGAAGTATCAGCCCCAGCATTTT. Its translation is CSAALTGKYQPQHF.

A few counts support this clonotype. The chain links TRBV20-1 to TRBJ2-5, with 7 bases lining up with TRBD1. The CDR3 totals 15 residues. V lost 3 bases to trimming and J lost 4 bases; unmatched junction nucleotides: 11. Germline V gene sequence: CDR1 DFQATT, CDR2 SNEGSKA (reference sequence). This chain's CDR3 is CSARTGMLRLETQYF. Here the CDR3 DNA reads TGCAGTGCTAGGACAGGGATGTTAAGGCTAGAGACCCAGTACTTC.

The chain joins TRBV7-6 to TRBJ2-1; TRBD2 agrees at 13 bases. The CDR3 extends over 19 amino acids. Germline loops: CDR1 SGHVS, CDR2 FNYEAQ. The junction had 8 bases not matched to a gene; V was cut back by 3 bases and J by 0 bases. The CDR3 sequence is CASSLTSGGPLSSYNEQFF. The CDR3 nucleotides are TGTGCCAGCAGCTTGACTAGCGGGGGGCCACTGAGCTCCTACAATGAGCAGTTCTTC.

The chain recombines TRBV11-1 with TRBJ2-1, with TRBD2 identical over 7 bases. The V segment lost 5 bases and the J segment 9 bases; nucleotides outside the gene matches: 13. The CDR3 is 15 amino acids. Per germline, CDR1 SGHAT and CDR2 FQDESV (reference sequence). The CDR3 is CASSDAIAGWSEQFF. CDR3 nucleotides: TGTGCCAGCAGCGACGCCATAGCGGGTTGGTCTGAGCAGTTCTTC.

This chain joins TRBV3-1 and TRBJ2-1; 9 nucleotides match TRBD2. This CDR3 region has 15 residues. The V gene end was trimmed by 4 bases and the J gene end by 9 bases; junction bases not matched to a gene: 10. Looked up from germline, CDR1 is LGHDT and CDR2 is YNNKEL (reference sequence). The CDR3 nucleotides read TGTGCCAGCAGCCCCGGACTAGCGAGCTCGGCTGAGCAGTTCTTC. This gives the protein CASSPGLASSAEQFF.

V usage is TRBV5-1 and J usage is TRBJ2-5, with D perhaps matching TRBD2 (5 bases). The V end lost 5 bases, the J end lost 1 base, and 18 bases lay between the germline ends. The CDR3 totals 16 residues. Germline V gives CDR1 SGHRS, CDR2 YFSETQ. CDR3 loop: CASSSATTFSQETQYF. The CDR3 region has the DNA TGCGCCAGCAGTAGCGCTACGACTTTCTCCCAAGAGACCCAGTACTTC. The whole variable domain, filled in from reference TRBV5-1 and TRBJ2-5, reads KAGVTQTPRYLIKTRGQQVTLSCSPISGHRSVSWYQQTPGQGLQFLFEYFSETQRNKGNFPGRFSGRQFSNSRSEMNVSTLELGDSALYLCASSSATTFSQETQYFGPGTRLLVL.